These 13 T cell receptor beta chains originate from one sample sequenced in a study of cytomegalovirus exposure and HLA in healthy donors. The study ran its PCR with 60 Vbeta and 13 Jbeta primers. TCRdb's table, derived via immunoSEQ multiplex PCR, lists solely in-frame clones and lacks some. The data hold about 250,000 clones, with 80% to 95% observed a single time. Specimen: PBMCs. The receptors stem from a girl aged 2 to 10 in good health and CMV-seronegative.

The V and J genes are TRBV7-6 and TRBJ1-3; 7 positions agree with TRBD1. The junction had 9 bases not matched to a gene; V was cut back by 1 base and J by 0 bases. Looked up from germline, CDR1 is SGHVS and CDR2 is FNYEAQ. This CDR3 is built from 18 residues. In DNA, the CDR3 is TGTGCCAGCAGCTTAGTTTCAGGACAGGACTTCTCTGGAAACACCATATATTTT. This codes for CASSLVSGQDFSGNTIYF.

The chain combines TRBV7-2 with TRBJ2-4; 9 bases map to TRBD2. The germline gives CDR1 SGHTA, CDR2 FQGNSA. With 2 bases clipped from V and 8 bases from J, the junction kept 13 bases outside the gene matches. The CDR3 is 17 residues long. In DNA, the CDR3 is TGTGCCAGCAGCTTACTTCCCGGCGGGAGGGCCAAGGACATTCAGTACTTC. Amino acid sequence: CASSLLPGGRAKDIQYF.

The genes are TRBV5-1 and TRBJ1-4, with D hard to call. CDR1 is SGHRS, CDR2 YFSETQ, per germline. Deletions cut 0 bases from V and 5 bases from J, with 11 bases between. This CDR3 is built from 15 residues. The CDR3 bases are TGCGCCAGCAGCTTGGCCATCGGAGTGAATGAAAAACTGTTTTTT. Protein sequence: CASSLAIGVNEKLFF.

Remarks on this clone: One end of the junction varies from germline; a read error may be responsible. This sequence joins TRBV16 and TRBJ2-4, with D possibly being TRBD1 (6 bases). The CDR3 loop spans 12 amino acids. Germline V gene sequence: CDR1 KGHSY, CDR2 FQNENV. The CDR3 sequence: CASSQGTGTSSF. The CDR3 DNA is TGTGCCAGCAGCCAAGGTACCGGGACATCCTCCTTC.

The genes are TRBV6-1 and TRBJ1-3; no definite D call. The CDR3 consists of 9 residues. V was shortened by 10 bases and J by 14 bases, with 12 bases between the two germline ends. CDR1 is MNHNS and CDR2 is SASEGT in the germline V gene. CDR3 in amino acids: CATRGGLYF. Here the CDR3 DNA reads TGTGCCACCCGAGGTGGCCTATATTTT.

This chain connects TRBV7-2 to TRBJ2-1, with D perhaps matching TRBD1 (6 bases). Trimming stripped 8 bases from V and 2 bases from J, with 13 bases between. The CDR3 has 14 amino acids. The germline V gene encodes CDR1 SGHTA and CDR2 FQGNSA. In DNA form, the CDR3 reads TGTGCCAGCGAGGACAGAAATACCTACAATGAGCAGTTCTTC. It translates to CASEDRNTYNEQFF.

The J gene is TRBJ1-5, the V gene TRBV12-5; TRBD1 aligns across 9 bases. This CDR3 spans 16 amino acids. Germline-derived CDR1 and CDR2 are LGHNT and FRNRAP. V gave up 1 base and J gave up 5 bases; unmatched junction bases: 6. CDR3 in amino acids: CASGLDRDRVDQPQHF. Here the CDR3 DNA reads TGTGCTAGTGGTTTGGACCGGGACAGGGTGGATCAGCCCCAGCATTTT.

This chain uses TRBV5-6 with TRBJ1-2; TRBD1 agrees at 8 bases. Germline V gene sequence: CDR1 SGHDT, CDR2 YYEEEE. The CDR3 spans 14 residues. The trim removed 3 bases at V and 4 bases at J, leaving 5 bases unmatched. This CDR3 reads CASSSTGGFYGYTF. CDR3 in DNA: TGTGCCAGCAGCTCCACAGGGGGGTTCTATGGCTACACCTTC.

V usage is TRBV9 and J usage is TRBJ2-7, with 7 bases matching TRBD1. Germline assignment: CDR1 SGDLS and CDR2 YYNGEE. J gave up 3 bases and V 4 bases, and 10 bases lay outside the gene matches. The CDR3 has 15 residues. The CDR3 DNA reads as TGTGCCAGCAGCCCATCGGGACAGACCCTCTACGAGCAGTACTTC. Translation gives CASSPSGQTLYEQYF. Full variable domain (rest looked up from reference TRBV9 and TRBJ2-7): DSGVTQTPKHLITATGQRVTLRCSPRSGDLSVYWYQQSLDQGLQFLIQYYNGEERAKGNILERFSAQQFPDLHSELNLSSLELGDSALYFCASSPSGQTLYEQYFGPGTRLTVT.

The rearrangement uses TRBV19 and TRBJ1-1, with D possibly being TRBD1 (5 bases). The CDR3 is made up of 14 amino acids. The germline V gene has CDR1 LNHDA and CDR2 SQIVND (reference sequence). Trimming cost V 6 bases and J 0 bases, with 11 bases left between them. The CDR3 region has the DNA TGTGCCAGTAGAACCAGGGATTTGAACACTGAAGCTTTCTTT. It translates to CASRTRDLNTEAFF. Based on the CDR3 plus reference TRBV19 and TRBJ1-1, the full variable domain is DGGITQSPKYLFRKEGQNVTLSCEQNLNHDAMYWYRQDPGQGLRLIYYSQIVNDFQKGDIAEGYSVSREKKESFPLTVTSAQKNPTAFYLCASRTRDLNTEAFFGQGTRLTVV.

The chain uses TRBV29-1 and TRBJ2-5; tentative D call: TRBD2 (6 bases). The V and J ends lost 1 base and 5 bases respectively, with 17 bases between them. This CDR3 region has 15 residues. Germline V gene lookup returns CDR1 SQVTM and CDR2 ANQGSEA. The CDR3 DNA follows: TGCAGCGTTGAAGCAGGGACCCTAGCGAGGGAGACCCAGTACTTC. This translates into CSVEAGTLARETQYF.

The chain has TRBV4-1 and TRBJ1-4; no clear D. Looked up from germline, CDR1 is MGHRA and CDR2 is YSYEKL. V was trimmed by 0 bases and J by 5 bases, leaving 13 bases between them. The CDR3 has 16 amino acids. The chain's CDR3 is CASSQDLHLDNEKLFF. The DNA for the CDR3 is TGCGCCAGCAGCCAAGATCTACATCTAGACAATGAAAAACTGTTTTTT.

J is TRBJ1-3 and V is TRBV28; TRBD1 is a possible D gene (6 bases). Germline CDR1 and CDR2: MDHEN and SYDVKM. CDR3 length equals 16 residues. V was clipped by 6 bases and J by 3 bases, with 18 bases between them. The CDR3 bases are TGTGCCAGCAGCTCCGCGGGGGCGGGACATGGAAACACCATATATTTT. Translated: CASSSAGAGHGNTIYF.